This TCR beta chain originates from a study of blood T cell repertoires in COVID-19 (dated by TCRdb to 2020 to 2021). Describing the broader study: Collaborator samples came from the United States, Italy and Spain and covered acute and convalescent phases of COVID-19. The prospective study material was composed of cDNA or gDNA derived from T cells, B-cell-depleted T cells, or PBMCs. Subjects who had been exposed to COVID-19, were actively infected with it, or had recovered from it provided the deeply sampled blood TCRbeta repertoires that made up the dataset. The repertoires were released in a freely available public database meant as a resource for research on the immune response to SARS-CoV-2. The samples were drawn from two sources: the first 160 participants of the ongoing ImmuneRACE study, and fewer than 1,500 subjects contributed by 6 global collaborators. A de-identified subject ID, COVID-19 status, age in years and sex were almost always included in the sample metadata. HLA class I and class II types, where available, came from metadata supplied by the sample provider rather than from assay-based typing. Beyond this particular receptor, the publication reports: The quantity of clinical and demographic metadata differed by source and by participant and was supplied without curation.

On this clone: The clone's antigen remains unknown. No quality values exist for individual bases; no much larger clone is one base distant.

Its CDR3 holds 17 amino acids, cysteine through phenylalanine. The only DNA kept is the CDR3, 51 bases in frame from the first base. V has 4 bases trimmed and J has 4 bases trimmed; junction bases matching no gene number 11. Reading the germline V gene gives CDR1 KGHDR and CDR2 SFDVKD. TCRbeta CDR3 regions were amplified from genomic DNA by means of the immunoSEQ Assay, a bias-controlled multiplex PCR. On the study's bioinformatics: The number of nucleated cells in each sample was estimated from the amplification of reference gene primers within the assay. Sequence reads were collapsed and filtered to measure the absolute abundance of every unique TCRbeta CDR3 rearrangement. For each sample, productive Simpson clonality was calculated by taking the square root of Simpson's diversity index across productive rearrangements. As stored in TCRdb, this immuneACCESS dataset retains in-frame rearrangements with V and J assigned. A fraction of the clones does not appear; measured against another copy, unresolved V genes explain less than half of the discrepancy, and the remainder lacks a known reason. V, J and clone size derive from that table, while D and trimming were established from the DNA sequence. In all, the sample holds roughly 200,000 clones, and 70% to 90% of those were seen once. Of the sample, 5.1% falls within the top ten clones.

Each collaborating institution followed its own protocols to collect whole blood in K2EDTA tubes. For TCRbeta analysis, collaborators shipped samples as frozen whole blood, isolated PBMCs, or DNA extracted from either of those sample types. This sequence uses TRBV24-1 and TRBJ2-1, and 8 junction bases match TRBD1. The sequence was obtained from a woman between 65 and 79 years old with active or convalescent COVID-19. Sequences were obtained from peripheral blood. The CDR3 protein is CATSDSLGTGTYNEQFF. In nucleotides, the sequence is TGTGCCACCAGTGACTCTCTGGGGACAGGTACTTACAATGAGCAGTTCTTC.